This T cell receptor beta chain was sequenced in a study of tumour-infiltrating T cells in Burkitt lymphoma (TCRdb year 2020). Regarding the study in general: All epidemiological subtypes of Burkitt lymphoma were represented in the cohort, which was made up of 82 patients. When TCR repertoire data were correlated with clinical outcome, productive clonality turned out to predict both overall and progression-free survival, independent of established prognosticators, age at diagnosis among them. General findings and caveats noted by the study authors: Numerous Burkitt lymphoma patients were found to share several public clonotypes, a finding suggesting shared tumour neoantigen selection that is absent from diffuse large B-cell lymphoma.

Receptor libraries were prepared by the immunoSEQ multiplex PCR assay. As stored in TCRdb, this immuneACCESS dataset retains in-frame rearrangements with V and J assigned. A fraction of the clones does not appear; measured against another copy, unresolved V genes explain less than half of the discrepancy, and the remainder lacks a known reason. The table for this sample lists about 920 clones; around 19% of them were counted only once. The ten largest clones represent about 7% of the sample. Here V drops 4 bases and J drops 4 bases, and the junction holds 0 bases not matched to any gene. Sequences SEHNR (CDR1) and FQNEAQ (CDR2) are obtained from the germline V gene (reference sequence). The CDR3 covers 13 residues, taking in both the cysteine and the phenylalanine. The read is trimmed to its CDR3 DNA, 39 bases read in frame from base 1. A few counts support this clone. There is no known antigen for this receptor. Base qualities were left out, and no much larger clone turns up one base away.

The origin of this receptor is a human donor with Burkitt lymphoma. The rearrangement joined TRBV7-9 to TRBJ2-2; TRBD1 fits 7 bases in the junction. Sequenced input: tumor tissue. The CDR3 is CASSYRGTGELFF. The bases read TGTGCCAGCAGCTACAGGGGCACCGGGGAGCTGTTTTTT. Supplemented by the reference TRBV7-9 and TRBJ2-2 proteins around the CDR3, the complete variable domain is DTGVSQNPRHKITKRGQNVTFRCDPISEHNRLYWYRQTLGQGPEFLTYFQNEAQLEKSRLLSDRFSAERPKGSFSTLEIQRTEQGDSAMYLCASSYRGTGELFFGEGSRLTVL.